One sample yielded the 5 T cell receptor beta chains listed below, sequenced in a study of blood T cells in healthy people across ages. The use of a sample-barcoded 5' primer and a J-beta primer mix characterized a second PCR of about 7 to 12 cycles. TCRdb re-called the 5' RACE reads through MiXCR, storing one row per CDR3 protein. The sample carries 790,000 or so distinct CDR3 sequences, around 50% recorded once. The material sequenced was blood. Source of these receptors: a man older than 75 in good health.

The sample holds many counts of this clonotype. V and J are TRBV7-2 and TRBJ2-7; D might be TRBD2 (5 bases). The CDR3 has 17 residues. The germline V gene has CDR1 SGHTA and CDR2 FQGNSA. Trimming shortened V by 4 bases and J by 5 bases, and 24 bases separated the two germline ends. The CDR3 protein is CASSSPREGPALDEQYF. The CDR3, as DNA: TGTGCCAGCAGCTCCCCTCGGGAAGGTCCAGCCCTCGACGAGCAGTACTTC.

This clonotype was detected a few times. The rearrangement uses TRBV7-2 and TRBJ2-5, with 11 bases that match TRBD2. With V trimmed by 6 bases and J by 4 bases, 16 bases remained unmatched. Germline V gene sequence: CDR1 SGHTA, CDR2 FQGNSA. The CDR3 has 18 amino acids. The CDR3 is CASSFQGTSGRNLETQYF. The CDR3 bases are TGTGCCAGCAGTTTCCAGGGCACTAGCGGGAGAAATTTAGAGACCCAGTACTTC.

This clonotype was counted a few times. The V and J genes are TRBV30 and TRBJ1-5; perhaps TRBD1 as D (6 bases). Germline V gives CDR1 GTSNPN, CDR2 SVGIG (reference sequence). The CDR3 sequence is 15 residues long. V was cut by 3 bases and J by 6 bases, with 18 bases left in between. The CDR3 is CAWSPFGGAPQPQHF. The CDR3 DNA reads as TGTGCCTGGAGCCCTTTTGGGGGGGCCCCTCAGCCCCAGCATTTT.

This clonotype showed up just a few times. The chain links TRBV19 to TRBJ2-7, with D possibly called TRBD1 or TRBD2 (5 bases each). Per the germline V gene, CDR1 is LNHDA and CDR2 is SQIVND (reference sequence). The CDR3 is 13 residues long. V was shortened by 9 bases and J by 9 bases, with 21 bases between the two germline ends. CDR3 sequence reads: CASSRDRSDRQYF. CDR3 bases: TGTGCCAGCTCCCGGGACCGGAGTGATAGGCAGTACTTC.

The gene calls are TRBV5-6 and TRBJ2-2, with TRBD1 identical over 8 bases. Germline values: CDR1 SGHDT, CDR2 YYEEEE. V lost 3 bases to trimming and J lost 4 bases; unmatched junction nucleotides: 2. CDR3 length: 14 amino acids. This CDR3 is CASSWTGSTGELFF. In nucleotides, the CDR3 is TGTGCCAGCAGCTGGACAGGGTCCACCGGGGAGCTGTTTTTT.